This is a list of T cell receptor beta chains from one sample in a study of CD8 T cells in ankylosing spondylitis. TCRdb reprocessed the 5' RACE reads via MiXCR and lists one record per CDR3 protein. The sample shows fewer than 400,000 distinct CDR3 sequences, 6.5% to 10% of them seen only once. Sample: blood, either unsorted or a sorted T cell fraction (not recorded which). Receptors originate from a male donor with ankylosing spondylitis. Each CDR3 is given with its conserved first and last residue. A D gene is named only where the DNA matches it firmly. Where a row states a size, it is once, few, many or the class of an expanded clone; other rows omit it.

>-|TRBJ1-4|many|TRBV11-2
TGTGCCAGCAGCCCCCCAGGGAGACCTAATGAAAAACTGTTTTTT
CASSPPGRPNEKLFF
>TRBD1|TRBJ2-5|few|TRBV29-1
TGCAGCGTTGTGGGGTCAGGGGGCGTGGAGACCCAGTACTTC
CSVVGSGGVETQYF
>TRBD1|TRBJ1-2|many|TRBV11-1
TGTGCCAGCAGCTCTTGGGTAGGGGACAGGACGACTCGGAACAACTATGGCTACACCTTC
CASSSWVGDRTTRNNYGYTF
>-|TRBJ1-6|few|TRBV7-8
TGTGCCAGCAGCTTAGCCCCCGGAGACAGCAATTCACCCCTCCACTTT
CASSLAPGDSNSPLHF
>TRBD2|TRBJ2-7|-|TRBV14
TGTGCCAGCAGCCAAGGGACTAGCGGGAGTCGCGAGCAGTACTTC
CASSQGTSGSREQYF
>-|TRBJ2-1|-|TRBV5-1
TGCGCCAGCAGCTTGATCCAGGGAAATGAGCAGTTCTTC
CASSLIQGNEQFF
>-|TRBJ2-2|few|TRBV7-2
TGTGCCAGCAACAAACGGGGCGGGGAGCTGTTTTTT
CASNKRGGELFF
>-|TRBJ1-5|many|TRBV5-6
TGTGCCAGCAGCTTTTGGGGAGGCAATCAGCCCCAGCATTTT
CASSFWGGNQPQHF
>TRBD1|TRBJ1-4|-|TRBV20-1
TGCAGTGCTAGAGATATCCGACAGGGAACGAGAGAAAAACTGTTTTTT
CSARDIRQGTREKLFF
>-|TRBJ2-2|few|TRBV9
TGTGCCAGCAGCGTAGGGCTTACGAACACCGGGGAGCTGTTTTTT
CASSVGLTNTGELFF
>TRBD1|TRBJ1-6|few|TRBV5-1
TGCGCCAGCAGCGCACAGGGGGCCCCCTCGAGTTCACCCCTCCACTTT
CASSAQGAPSSSPLHF
>TRBD2|TRBJ2-7|-|TRBV20-1
TGCAGTGCTAGAGGACTGGGACTAGCGGGATACGAGCAGTACTTC
CSARGLGLAGYEQYF
>-|TRBJ2-7|few|TRBV6-8
TGTGCCAGCAGTTTACTGCGGGACCTAATCTACGAGCAGTACTTC
CASSLLRDLIYEQYF
>-|TRBJ2-6|many|TRBV25-1
TGTGCCAGCACTCTCTCTGGGGCCAACGTCCTGACTTTC
CASTLSGANVLTF
>-|TRBJ2-3|few|TRBV15
TGTGCCACCAGCAGTGGGGTTTTGAGCACAGATACGCAGTATTTT
CATSSGVLSTDTQYF
>TRBD1|TRBJ1-6|-|TRBV11-2
TGTGCCAGCAGCTTAGGCCAGGGGGAAAGTTCACCCCTCCACTTT
CASSLGQGESSPLHF
>-|TRBJ1-5|-|TRBV13
TGTGCCAGCAGCTTAGGGCAGGGGCTTGGCAATCAGCCCCAGCATTTT
CASSLGQGLGNQPQHF
>TRBD1|TRBJ2-1|-|TRBV7-9
TGTGCCAGCAGCTTGACCGCGACAGGGGGCGATGAGCAGTTCTTC
CASSLTATGGDEQFF
>-|TRBJ1-5|-|TRBV6-1
TGTGCCATTGGGGGCTATAGCAATCAGCCCCAGCATTTT
CAIGGYSNQPQHF